This TCR beta chain was retrieved from a study of Graves' ophthalmopathy and Graves' hyperthyroidism. The overall study: No treatment had been given when peripheral blood was collected at initial diagnosis. Study-level results: Ophthalmopathy cases were distinguished from stable hyperthyroidism by a 13-signature model, reaching 87.88% sensitivity and approximately 83% specificity. Most thyroid clonotypes with frequency above 0.001 were detected in blood too.

The sample holds a few counts of this clonotype. Its antigen is unidentified. Ophthalmopathic donors had moderate-to-severe activity, CAS ≥3 and NOSPECS ≥4, with disease that had lasted under 3 months. Amplification of the TCR beta CDR3 regions used RNA transcripts (as template). First-round RT-PCR employed HTBI primers, with a second-round multiplex PCR after it. TCRdb reprocessed the multiplex PCR reads with MiXCR, giving one entry per CDR3 protein. The table lists about 700,000 distinct CDR3 sequences, 40% of them singletons. This CDR3 has 14 residues. V dropped 5 bases and J dropped 5; count of bases not matched to a gene: 8. CDR1 SNHLY and CDR2 FYNNEI come from the germline V gene.

The V call is TRBV2, the J call TRBJ2-7, with 8 nucleotides matching TRBD1. The material sequenced was peripheral blood. This sequence originates from an adult man with Graves' ophthalmopathy. The chain's CDR3 is CASSYSSDRDEQYF. As DNA, the CDR3 is TGTGCCAGCAGTTACTCCTCGGACAGGGACGAGCAGTACTTC.